This paragraph reports one TCR beta chain. This sample is part of a study of blood T cell repertoires in COVID-19. Original analysis: Reference gene primer amplification gave nucleated cell count estimates. Profiling relied on immunoSEQ multiplex PCR, and the TCRdb table lists in-frame clones only, not all of them. V and J calls and clone size are copied from that table; D and trimming were computed from the DNA. Here the sample spans about 130,000 clones, roughly 80% being singletons. V shed 4 bases and J 8 bases; nucleotides not matched to a gene: 12. This CDR3 is 15 amino acids long. In germline, CDR1 is MGHDK, CDR2 SYGVNS.

Sequenced material: peripheral blood. This sequence joins TRBV25-1 and TRBJ1-2; 8 bases are a match to TRBD1. The receptor comes from a woman aged 80 or over with acute or convalescent COVID-19. This CDR3 reads CASSGWTGNTNGYTF. In DNA form, the CDR3 reads TGTGCCAGCAGTGGATGGACAGGGAATACCAACGGCTACACCTTC.